One T cell receptor (beta chain) is described in this entry. Germline V gene lookup returns CDR1 SGHNT and CDR2 YYREEE (reference sequence). The CDR3 totals 14 residues. V was pared by 3 bases and J by 3 bases, with 0 bases of the junction left unmatched. The source of the sample is a study of cytomegalovirus exposure and HLA in healthy donors. PCR primers comprised 60 Vbeta and 13 Jbeta primers. Data came from immunoSEQ multiplex PCR; TCRdb stores just in-frame clones and leaves some out. The table includes about 150,000 clones, around four fifths detected once. Material: PBMCs. The chain couples TRBV5-4 to TRBJ2-6; TRBD2 agrees at 7 bases. The receptor was isolated from a woman aged 40 to 49 in good health and CMV-seronegative. The CDR3 sequence: CASSWGGGANVLTF. As DNA, the CDR3 is TGTGCCAGCAGCTGGGGGGGTGGGGCCAACGTCCTGACTTTC.